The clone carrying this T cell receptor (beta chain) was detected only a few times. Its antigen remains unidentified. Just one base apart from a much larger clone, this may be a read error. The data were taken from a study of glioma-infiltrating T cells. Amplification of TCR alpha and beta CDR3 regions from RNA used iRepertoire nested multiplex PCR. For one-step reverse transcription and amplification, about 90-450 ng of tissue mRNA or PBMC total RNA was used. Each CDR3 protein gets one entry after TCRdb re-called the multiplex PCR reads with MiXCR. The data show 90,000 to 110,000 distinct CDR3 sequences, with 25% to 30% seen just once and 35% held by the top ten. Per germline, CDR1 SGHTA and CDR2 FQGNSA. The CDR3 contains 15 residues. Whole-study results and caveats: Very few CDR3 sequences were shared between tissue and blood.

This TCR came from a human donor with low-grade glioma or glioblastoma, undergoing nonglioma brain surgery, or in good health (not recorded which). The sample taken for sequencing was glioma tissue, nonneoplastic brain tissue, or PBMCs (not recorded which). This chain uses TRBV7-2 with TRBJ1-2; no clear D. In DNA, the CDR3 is TGTGCCAGCAGCCGACCTGGGGTATCGACGCGCGGCTGCACCTTC. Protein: CASSRPGVSTRGCTF.